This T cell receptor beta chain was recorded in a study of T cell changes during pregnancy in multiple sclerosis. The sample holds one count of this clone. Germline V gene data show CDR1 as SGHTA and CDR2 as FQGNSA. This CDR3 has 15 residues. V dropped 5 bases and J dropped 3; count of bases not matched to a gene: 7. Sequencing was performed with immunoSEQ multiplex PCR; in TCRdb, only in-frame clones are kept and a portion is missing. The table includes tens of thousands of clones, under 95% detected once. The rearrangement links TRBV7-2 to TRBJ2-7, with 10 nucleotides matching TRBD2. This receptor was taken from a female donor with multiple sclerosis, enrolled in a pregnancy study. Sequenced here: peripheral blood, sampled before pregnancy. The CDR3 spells CASSQTGTSDYEQYF. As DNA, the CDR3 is TGTGCCAGCAGCCAAACCGGGACTAGCGACTACGAGCAGTACTTC.